A single sample is the source of the 11 T cell receptor beta chains below, sequenced in a study of control samples from healthy donors and cancer patients. The protocol was immunoSEQ multiplex PCR, while the TCRdb copy is restricted to in-frame clones and leaves out a portion. The profile shows roughly 130,000 clones, approximately 90% of them singletons. Sequencing was performed on blood. Receptors were obtained from a man between 18 and 35 years old in good health.

A note on this clone: This sample includes further DNA sequences coding for the same CDR3. The chain employs TRBV27 and TRBJ2-5; 8 bases align to TRBD2. V shed 0 bases and J 4 bases; nucleotides not matched to a gene: 7. Germline CDR1 MNHEY, CDR2 SMNVEV (reference sequence). The CDR3 is 16 residues long. The CDR3 here is CASSLSVAGGGETQYF. The DNA for the CDR3 is TGTGCCAGCAGTTTATCCGTCGCGGGGGGCGGAGAGACCCAGTACTTC.

This clone appeared a single time. The CDR3 DNA reads TGCGCCAGCAGCCAAGAACCAGGGGAAGTCACCATATATTTT. Translated: CASSQEPGEVTIYF. The chain combines TRBV4-1 with TRBJ1-3; tentatively, D is TRBD1 (6 bases). Deletions cut 0 bases from V and 9 bases from J, with 12 bases between. Germline V gene lookup returns CDR1 MGHRA and CDR2 YSYEKL. This CDR3 has 14 residues.

The chain joins TRBV6-4 to TRBJ2-2; perhaps TRBD2 as D (5 bases). Trimming removed 3 bases at V and 2 bases at J, with 10 bases between. Germline CDR1 is MRHNA and CDR2 is SNTAGT. The CDR3 is made up of 15 amino acids. In DNA, the CDR3 is TGTGCCAGCAGTGAGAATAGCGAAAACACCGGGGAGCTGTTTTTT. It specifies CASSENSENTGELFF.

The chain joins TRBV5-6 to TRBJ1-2, with TRBD1 identical over 8 bases. Germline V lookup: CDR1 SGHDT, CDR2 YYEEEE. The V and J ends lost 2 bases and 4 bases, in that order; junction bases with no gene match: 1. The CDR3 spans 13 residues. CDR3 nucleotides: TGTGCCAGCAGCTTCGGACAGGGCTATGGCTACACCTTC. Protein sequence: CASSFGQGYGYTF.

This chain links TRBV29-1 with TRBJ2-2, with D uncertain. V lost 3 bases, J lost 7 bases, and 15 bases lay in between. Germline CDR1 is SQVTM and CDR2 is ANQGSEA. This CDR3 region has 14 residues. As DNA, the CDR3 is TGCAGCGTTGAGGTTGGGGTAATGGGCGGGGAGCTGTTTTTT. As protein: CSVEVGVMGGELFF.

The rearrangement joins TRBV7-9 to TRBJ2-7; tentative D call: TRBD1 (5 bases). Germline loops: CDR1 SEHNR, CDR2 FQNEAQ (reference sequence). This CDR3 comprises 18 residues. Trimming pared 2 bases from V and 2 bases from J, leaving 22 bases between. The CDR3: CASSLLPVLLTATYEQYF. The CDR3 bases are TGTGCCAGCAGCTTACTTCCCGTCTTGTTGACAGCTACCTACGAGCAGTACTTC. Filled out from reference TRBV7-9 and TRBJ2-7, the complete variable domain reads DTGVSQNPRHKITKRGQNVTFRCDPISEHNRLYWYRQTLGQGPEFLTYFQNEAQLEKSRLLSDRFSAERPKGSFSTLEIQRTEQGDSAMYLCASSLLPVLLTATYEQYFGPGTRLTVT.

The chain uses TRBV7-9 and TRBJ2-5; 9 nucleotides align to TRBD1. Germline CDR1 reads SEHNR; CDR2 reads FQNEAQ (reference sequence). This CDR3 has 15 residues. V was pared by 4 bases and J by 0 bases, with 3 bases of the junction left unmatched. The CDR3 loop is CASSYRDRDQETQYF. DNA of the CDR3: TGTGCCAGCAGCTACCGGGACAGGGACCAAGAGACCCAGTACTTC.

This chain links TRBV6-5 with TRBJ1-1; TRBD1 might be the D (5 bases). V was shortened by 0 bases and J by 4 bases, with 15 bases between the two germline ends. The CDR3 extends over 16 amino acids. Germline lookup yields CDR1 MNHEY and CDR2 SVGAGI. The DNA of the CDR3 is TGTGCCAGCAGTTACTCCCGACGTATCGGGGCCACTGAAGCTTTCTTT. The encoded protein is CASSYSRRIGATEAFF.

This sequence joins TRBV10-3 and TRBJ1-2, with no clear D. Deletions cut 2 bases from V and 4 bases from J, with 11 bases between. CDR1 and CDR2 from the germline V gene are ENHRY and SYGVKD. The CDR3 covers 14 residues. CDR3 protein: CAISERKTGYGYTF. The CDR3 nucleotides are TGTGCCATCAGTGAGCGGAAGACCGGCTATGGCTACACCTTC.

The V and J genes are TRBV6-1 and TRBJ2-7; D gene unclear. This CDR3 has 14 residues. Trimming cost V 2 bases and J 0 bases, with 8 bases left between them. From germline, CDR1 is MNHNS and CDR2 SASEGT. The CDR3 sequence: CASSELESSYEQYF. The DNA of the CDR3 is TGTGCCAGCAGTGAATTGGAGAGCTCCTACGAGCAGTACTTC.

The rearrangement links TRBV11-3 to TRBJ1-3; no firm D call. The CDR3 has 13 residues. Germline V gives CDR1 SGHNT, CDR2 YENEEA. Between the trimmed V and J ends, which lost 8 bases and 0 bases, there was a span of 8 bases. CDR3 sequence reads: CASSRNSGNTIYF. CDR3 nucleotide sequence: TGTGCCAGCTCTAGGAACTCTGGAAACACCATATATTTT.